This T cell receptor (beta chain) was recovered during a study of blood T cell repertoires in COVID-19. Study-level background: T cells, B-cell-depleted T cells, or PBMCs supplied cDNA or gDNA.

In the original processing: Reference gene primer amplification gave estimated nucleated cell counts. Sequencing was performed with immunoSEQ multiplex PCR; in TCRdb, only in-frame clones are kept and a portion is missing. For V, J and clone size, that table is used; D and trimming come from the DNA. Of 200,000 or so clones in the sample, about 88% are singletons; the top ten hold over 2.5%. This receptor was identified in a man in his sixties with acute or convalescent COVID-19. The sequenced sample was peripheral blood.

As DNA, the CDR3 is TGTGCCACCAGCAAAGACAGGTTCAATGAGCAGTTCTTC. Translation gives CATSKDRFNEQFF. The chain combines TRBV15 with TRBJ2-1; a weak D match, TRBD1 (6 bases). Germline V gives CDR1 LNHNV, CDR2 YYDKDF (reference sequence). Trimming left V 4 bases short and J 6 bases short, with 10 bases between. CDR3 size: 13 residues.